This paragraph covers one T cell receptor (beta chain) sequence. The data originate from a study of blood T cell repertoires in COVID-19. Sequencing was performed with immunoSEQ multiplex PCR; in TCRdb, only in-frame clones are kept and a portion is missing. The sample holds 400,000 or so clones, approximately 86% seen once. The sequence derives from a human donor in a cohort sampled during active COVID-19. Input material: peripheral blood.

CDR3 sequence: CASSRRAGRESPLHF. DNA for the CDR3: TGTGCCAGCAGCCGACGCGCGGGTAGGGAGTCACCCCTCCACTTT. This sequence joins TRBV7-9 and TRBJ1-6; D is ambiguous. This CDR3 contains 15 residues. Between the trimmed V and J ends, which lost 5 bases and 10 bases, there was a span of 18 bases. Germline V CDR1 and CDR2: SEHNR, FQNEAQ (reference sequence).